Below, 32 T cell receptor beta chains from the same sample are listed, as sequenced in a study of blood T cell repertoires in COVID-19. The table came from immunoSEQ multiplex PCR; TCRdb's copy has only in-frame clones and leaves some out. The sample contains some 300,000 clones, 85% to 90% of which appear only once. The sample comprised peripheral blood. Source of these receptors: a woman aged 35 to 49 with COVID-19, enrolled during active disease.

The table lists this clone with a count of one. This chain joins TRBV6-2 or TRBV6-3 and TRBJ1-2; a possible D gene is TRBD1 (5 bases). V was pared by 2 bases and J by 10 bases, with 14 bases between. Germline loops: CDR1 MNHEY, CDR2 SVGEGT. This CDR3 has 13 residues. The CDR3 here is CASSYTGGVSYTF. The CDR3 DNA reads as TGTGCCAGCAGTTACACAGGAGGGGTGTCCTACACCTTC.

Comments on this clone: The same CDR3 is also encoded by other DNA sequences in this sample. The V gene is TRBV18, the J gene TRBJ2-2; no firm D call. The CDR3 loop spans 16 amino acids. Looked up from germline, CDR1 is KGHSH and CDR2 is LQKENI. V lost 1 base to trimming and J lost 0 bases, with 9 bases between them. In DNA form, the CDR3 reads TGTGCCAGCTCACCACTTTCTGGCACGAACACCGGGGAGCTGTTTTTT. Translation gives CASSPLSGTNTGELFF.

This chain joins TRBV16 and TRBJ1-2; D is unclear. The V gene lost 1 base and the J gene lost 6 bases, with 6 bases spanning the gap. CDR3 length equals 12 residues. CDR1 and CDR2 from the germline V gene are KGHSY and FQNENV. The CDR3 DNA reads TGTGCCAGCAGCCAATTCCTTGATGGCTACACCTTC. It translates to CASSQFLDGYTF.

The genes are TRBV6-6 and TRBJ1-2, with a tentative D call TRBD1 (5 bases). The CDR3 extends over 14 amino acids. Germline loops: CDR1 MNHNY, CDR2 SVGAGI (reference sequence). Deletions cut 2 bases from V and 4 bases from J, with 11 bases between. Here the CDR3 reads CASSYGSGLYGYTF. The CDR3 DNA reads TGTGCCAGCAGTTACGGATCGGGACTCTATGGCTACACCTTC.

The chain joins TRBV5-1 to TRBJ2-7; TRBD2 is a possible D gene (6 bases). CDR1 and CDR2 (germline): SGHRS, YFSETQ. V lost 0 bases and J lost 3, with 13 bases in between. The CDR3 sequence is 15 residues long. The chain's CDR3 is CASSLGLAENYEQYF. Here the CDR3 DNA reads TGCGCCAGCAGCTTGGGTTTAGCGGAAAACTACGAGCAGTACTTC.

This clone has a single count. The genes are TRBV28 and TRBJ1-2; weak D call: TRBD1 (6 bases). This CDR3 is built from 14 residues. Per germline, CDR1 MDHEN and CDR2 SYDVKM. V was shortened by 6 bases and J by 10 bases, with 21 bases between the two germline ends. The DNA for the CDR3 is TGTGCCAGCAGCCTGGACAGAGTCCTGGGAGCCTACACCTTC. Encoded protein: CASSLDRVLGAYTF.

The chain links TRBV5-6 to TRBJ1-2; D ambiguous. Per germline, CDR1 SGHDT and CDR2 YYEEEE. This CDR3 region has 19 residues. With 4 bases removed from V and 4 bases from J, the gap between germline ends came to 29 bases. CDR3 DNA: TGTGCCAGCAGCCCCTATCCGATCGGCGGGTCTCGAGGTGGCTATGGCTACACCTTC. This encodes CASSPYPIGGSRGGYGYTF.

A word on this clone: The germline gene is not matched at one end of the junction; a read error may be the cause. This chain uses TRBV7-8 with TRBJ1-2; no reliable D call. CDR1 SGHVS and CDR2 FQNEAQ come from the germline V gene. The CDR3 is 11 residues long. The CDR3 reads CASSAHRANPF. The CDR3 nucleotides read TGTGCCAGCAGCGCTCACCGAGCAAACCCCTTC.

The rearrangement links TRBV4-1 to TRBJ1-4; D call uncertain. The ends were cut back, 6 bases at V and 8 bases at J, with 16 bases in the middle. This CDR3 spans 14 amino acids. Per the germline V gene, CDR1 is MGHRA and CDR2 is YSYEKL. The CDR3 reads CASSLRRGGEKLFF. The CDR3 bases are TGCGCCAGCAGTCTTCGACGGGGAGGGGAAAAACTGTTTTTT.

The chain has TRBV7-2 and TRBJ2-7; D gene ambiguous. The V gene lost 4 bases and the J gene lost 3 bases, with 4 bases spanning the gap. Germline assignment: CDR1 SGHTA and CDR2 FQGNSA. This CDR3 comprises 11 residues. The CDR3 DNA is TGTGCCAGCAGCTCCCTCTACGAGCAGTACTTC. Protein: CASSSLYEQYF.

This chain connects TRBV11-2 to TRBJ2-1; D is possibly TRBD1 (5 bases). The CDR3 loop spans 15 amino acids. CDR1 and CDR2 (germline): SGHAT, FQNNGV. The ends were cut back, 1 base at V and 14 bases at J, with 21 bases in the middle. CDR3 nucleotide sequence: TGTGCCAGCAGCTTAGCTGCTTCGATAGGGGTCTTGGAGTTCTTC. This codes for CASSLAASIGVLEFF.

The chain couples TRBV5-6 to TRBJ2-7, with 8 bases identical to TRBD2. This CDR3 has 16 residues. V lost 0 bases to trimming and J lost 3 bases; unmatched junction nucleotides: 8. Looked up from germline, CDR1 is SGHDT and CDR2 is YYEEEE. In DNA form, the CDR3 reads TGTGCCAGCAGCTTGGCACCGACTAGCGATTTCTACGAGCAGTACTTC. Residues: CASSLAPTSDFYEQYF.

V gene TRBV6-6 combines with J gene TRBJ1-5, with a possible D match to TRBD1 (5 bases). The CDR3 spans 16 residues. The V end lost 0 bases, the J end lost 5 bases, and 14 bases lay between the germline ends. Germline V gene sequence: CDR1 MNHNY, CDR2 SVGAGI (reference sequence). The CDR3 DNA sequence: TGTGCCAGCAGTTACTCGTTGTTAGGCAGGGATCAGCCCCAGCATTTT. This gives the protein CASSYSLLGRDQPQHF.

The J gene is TRBJ2-2, the V gene TRBV4-3, with D tentatively TRBD2 (7 bases). Trimming pared 0 bases from V and 4 bases from J, leaving 18 bases between. The CDR3 extends over 18 amino acids. From germline, CDR1 is LGHNA and CDR2 YSLEER. This CDR3 is CASSQDRGGGVFTGELFF. The CDR3, as DNA: TGCGCCAGCAGCCAAGATCGAGGCGGGGGCGTTTTCACCGGGGAGCTGTTTTTT.

This chain links TRBV27 with TRBJ1-2, with a weak D call TRBD1 (5 bases). The germline V and J ends were trimmed by 3 bases and 1 base, with 15 bases remaining between them. CDR1 is MNHEY, CDR2 SMNVEV, per germline (reference sequence). CDR3 size: 16 residues. The CDR3 coding sequence is TGTGCCAGCAGTTTTAGGGGCGTGGGCCTTAACTATGGCTACACCTTC. Its protein product is CASSFRGVGLNYGYTF.

This clone is a singleton in its sample. This chain joins TRBV5-6 and TRBJ1-2, with D possibly TRBD1 on 6 matching bases. This CDR3 spans 13 amino acids. CDR1 and CDR2 from the germline V gene are SGHDT and YYEEEE. The ends were cut back, 5 bases at V and 6 bases at J, with 14 bases in the middle. CDR3 DNA sequence: TGTGCCAGCAGTTTACAGGGATTCGATGGCTACACCTTC. Translation: CASSLQGFDGYTF.

Written as DNA, the CDR3 is TGTGCCAGCAGCTTGGGCGGACTAGCGGGGGGAGAGACCCAGTACTTC. Translating it yields CASSLGGLAGGETQYF. The gene calls are TRBV5-4 and TRBJ2-5; TRBD2 matches at 14 bases. Germline V gene sequence: CDR1 SGHNT, CDR2 YYREEE (reference sequence). CDR3 size: 16 residues. The junction had 2 bases not matched to a gene; V was cut back by 0 bases and J by 4 bases.

The chain combines TRBV27 with TRBJ1-1, with D possibly matching TRBD1 (6 bases). Germline V gene data show CDR1 as MNHEY and CDR2 as SMNVEV (reference sequence). V lost 1 base to trimming and J lost 0 bases, with 9 bases between them. The CDR3 loop spans 15 amino acids. CDR3 residues: CASSLFAGVNTEAFF. The CDR3 nucleotides read TGTGCCAGCAGTTTATTCGCAGGGGTGAACACTGAAGCTTTCTTT.

This clone is a singleton in its sample. The V call is TRBV2, the J call TRBJ2-7; D not certain. CDR3 size: 14 residues. CDR1 and CDR2 from the germline V gene are SNHLY and FYNNEI. V shed 8 bases and J shed 4 bases, with 18 bases lying between them. CDR3 sequence reads: CASRQYHPTYEQYF. CDR3 bases: TGTGCCAGCCGTCAATACCATCCTACGTACGAGCAGTACTTC.

The chain is built from TRBV28 and TRBJ1-1; a weak D match, TRBD1 (6 bases). Trimming took 1 base from V and 6 from J, leaving 12 bases between them. Germline V gives CDR1 MDHEN, CDR2 SYDVKM. CDR3 length equals 14 residues. For the CDR3, the DNA is TGTGCCAGCAGTTTATCAGGGGCAGGGGCTGAAGCTTTCTTT. Translating gives CASSLSGAGAEAFF. The variable domain in full, completed from reference TRBV28 and TRBJ1-1, reads DVKVTQSSRYLVKRTGEKVFLECVQDMDHENMFWYRQDPGLGLRLIYFSYDVKMKEKGDIPEGYSVSREKKERFSLILESASTNQTSMYLCASSLSGAGAEAFFGQGTRLTVV.

The CDR3 region is CASSPHTNTEAFF. The CDR3 region has the DNA TGTGCCAGCAGTCCCCACACGAACACTGAAGCTTTCTTT. The J gene is TRBJ1-1, the V gene TRBV28; D call uncertain. The CDR3 runs to 13 residues. The V end lost 5 bases, the J end lost 1 base, and 8 bases lay between the germline ends. Germline V gene sequence: CDR1 MDHEN, CDR2 SYDVKM.

V gene TRBV5-6 combines with J gene TRBJ1-2; the D gene is possibly TRBD1 (6 bases). CDR3 size: 15 residues. Germline CDR1 is SGHDT and CDR2 is YYEEEE. The V end lost 0 bases, the J end lost 7 bases, and 16 bases lay between the germline ends. The CDR3: CASSLVQGRGFGYTF. The CDR3 DNA reads as TGTGCCAGCAGCTTGGTGCAGGGGAGGGGCTTTGGCTACACCTTC.

This clone was observed once. The chain employs TRBV6-2 or TRBV6-3 and TRBJ1-5; D is ambiguous. The CDR3 covers 17 residues. Germline-derived CDR1 and CDR2 are MNHEY and SVGEGT. V lost 2 bases to trimming and J lost 0 bases, with 14 bases between them. The CDR3 loop is CASSYGGLGYSNQPQHF. The CDR3 DNA sequence: TGTGCCAGCAGTTACGGAGGGTTGGGTTATAGCAATCAGCCCCAGCATTTT.

V usage is TRBV2 and J usage is TRBJ1-1, with 7 bases identical to TRBD1. The CDR3 has 11 amino acids. V was clipped by 6 bases and J by 12 bases; unmatched bases: 7. CDR1 and CDR2 (germline): SNHLY, FYNNEI. Here the CDR3 reads CASSSPGQPFF. The CDR3 nucleotides are TGTGCCAGCAGCTCCCCGGGACAGCCTTTCTTT.

A few counts support this clone. The CDR3 DNA follows: TGTGCCAGTAGTATTAACAGGGCCTATGGCTACACCTTC. It encodes CASSINRAYGYTF. The chain employs TRBV19 and TRBJ1-2, with a possible D match to TRBD1 (6 bases). Germline assignment: CDR1 LNHDA and CDR2 SQIVND (reference sequence). The germline V and J ends were trimmed by 3 bases and 4 bases, with 9 bases remaining between them. This CDR3 has 13 amino acids.

This chain joins TRBV7-2 and TRBJ2-2; D is uncertain. Germline CDR1 and CDR2: SGHTA and FQGNSA. The CDR3 loop spans 14 amino acids. Trimming left V 4 bases short and J 2 bases short, with 8 bases between. CDR3 sequence: CASSSSHNTGELFF. In DNA, the CDR3 is TGTGCCAGCAGCTCGTCACATAACACCGGGGAGCTGTTTTTT. Supplemented by reference TRBV7-2 and TRBJ2-2, the full variable domain reads GAGVSQSPSNKVTEKGKDVELRCDPISGHTALYWYRQSLGQGLEFLIYFQGNSAPDKSGLPSDRFSAERTGGSVSTLTIQRTQQEDSAVYLCASSSSHNTGELFFGEGSRLTVL.

This clone came up once. The genes are TRBV9 and TRBJ2-3; D call uncertain. The germline CDR1 and CDR2 sequences are SGDLS and YYNGEE. The CDR3 has 13 amino acids. Trimming cost V 2 bases and J 3 bases, with 7 bases left between them. For the CDR3, the DNA is TGTGCCAGCAGCGTGGCGAGGACAGATACGCAGTATTTT. Translation: CASSVARTDTQYF. The variable domain in full, completed from reference TRBV9 and TRBJ2-3, reads DSGVTQTPKHLITATGQRVTLRCSPRSGDLSVYWYQQSLDQGLQFLIQYYNGEERAKGNILERFSAQQFPDLHSELNLSSLELGDSALYFCASSVARTDTQYFGPGTRLTVL.

In DNA form, the CDR3 reads TGTGCCTCGAGGACTAGCGGGAGTAATGGCGGGGAGCTGTTTTTT. Encoded protein: CASRTSGSNGGELFF. The genes are TRBV10-3 and TRBJ2-2; 13 bases are a match to TRBD2. Trimming cost V 11 bases and J 7 bases; bases outside gene matches: 10. Per the germline V gene, CDR1 is ENHRY and CDR2 is SYGVKD. CDR3 length equals 15 residues.

The rearrangement links TRBV20-1 to TRBJ2-1, with 7 positions matching TRBD2. Trimming at V came to 3 bases and at J to 0 bases, leaving 5 bases not matched to a gene. CDR3 length: 15 residues. CDR1 DFQATT and CDR2 SNEGSKA come from the germline V gene (reference sequence). The CDR3 sequence is CSASSGGSSYNEQFF. The CDR3 nucleotides read TGCAGTGCTAGTTCGGGGGGAAGCTCCTACAATGAGCAGTTCTTC.

The rearrangement joins TRBV9 to TRBJ2-7, with 11 bases aligning to TRBD2. The CDR3 length is 17 residues. The V gene end was trimmed by 2 bases and the J gene end by 2 bases; junction bases not matched to a gene: 9. The V gene's germline CDR1 is SGDLS and CDR2 YYNGEE. The CDR3 protein is CASSVGLAGGSPYEQYF. The DNA for the CDR3 is TGTGCCAGCAGCGTCGGTCTAGCGGGAGGAAGCCCCTACGAGCAGTACTTC.

The CDR3: CASRVRPGSLNTEAFF. The CDR3 nucleotides are TGTGCCAGCAGGGTTCGACCCGGTAGCCTGAACACTGAAGCTTTCTTT. The V call is TRBV7-9, the J call TRBJ1-1; D is unresolved. V gave up 6 bases and J gave up 0 bases, with 17 bases separating them. In germline, CDR1 is SEHNR, CDR2 FQNEAQ (reference sequence). CDR3 size: 16 residues.

The rearrangement joins TRBV28 to TRBJ1-5; the match to TRBD1 covers 9 bases. The CDR3 consists of 15 residues. The germline V gene has CDR1 MDHEN and CDR2 SYDVKM. Germline trimming cut 4 bases from V and 7 bases from J; bases unmatched to any gene: 8. CDR3 region: CASSYTGTGRQPQHF. CDR3 nucleotides: TGTGCCAGCAGTTATACCGGGACAGGGAGGCAGCCCCAGCATTTT.